These T cell receptor beta chains were read from a single sample in a study of blood T cell repertoires in COVID-19. Measured with immunoSEQ multiplex PCR; TCRdb has only the in-frame clones, and not every one. The table records approximately 220,000 clones, approximately 80% of them present only once. The sample comprised peripheral blood. The receptors were gathered from a man between 40 and 49 years old with acute or convalescent COVID-19. CDR3s include the opening cysteine and the closing phenylalanine or tryptophan. A D gene is named only where the DNA matches it firmly. Clone sizes are given selectively: once, few, many, or a class where the clone is expanded.

v_call	clone_size	j_call	d_call	cdr3_nt	cdr3_aa
TRBV6-5	.	TRBJ2-3	TRBD2	TGTGCCAGCAGTTGGAGGGTCGCGGGAGGAGCAGATACGCAGTATTTT	CASSWRVAGGADTQYF
TRBV3-1/TRBV3-2	.	TRBJ2-7	TRBD2	TGTGCCAGCTATGCGGGAGTCGGTCAGCAGTACTTC	CASYAGVGQQYF
TRBV9	few	TRBJ1-5	TRBD1	TGTGCCAGCACCCCGGGACAGGGGGCAGATCAGCCCCAGCATTTT	CASTPGQGADQPQHF
TRBV29-1	.	TRBJ1-2	.	TGCAGCGTTGAATGGGCAGGTCTTGGCTATGGCTACACCTTC	CSVEWAGLGYGYTF
TRBV7-9	.	TRBJ1-3	.	TGTGCCAGCAGCTTAGAACAGGCCACCATATATTTT	CASSLEQATIYF
TRBV6-6	.	TRBJ2-2	.	TGTGCCAGCAGTTTAACAGTCCCGAACACCGGGGAGCTGTTTTTT	CASSLTVPNTGELFF
TRBV27	.	TRBJ1-4	.	TGTGCCAGCGCCCCCGGGACACCCGACGAAAAACTGTTTTTT	CASAPGTPDEKLFF
TRBV25-1	.	TRBJ2-7	TRBD2	TGTGCCAGCAGTGCCGGGACTATCTACGAGCAGTACTTC	CASSAGTIYEQYF
TRBV27	.	TRBJ1-2	.	TGTGCCAGCAGTTCCCAGGGAGGGTTCTATGGCTACACCTTC	CASSSQGGFYGYTF
TRBV19	.	TRBJ1-1	.	TGTGCCAGTCGCAGGGGGAACACTGAAGCTTTCTTT	CASRRGNTEAFF
TRBV5-1	.	TRBJ2-7	TRBD2	TGCGCCAGCAGCTTGTGGTCTAGCGGGAACTACGAGCAGTACTTC	CASSLWSSGNYEQYF
TRBV9	.	TRBJ1-4	TRBD1	TGTGCCAGCAGCGTAGACAGGGGTAATGAAAAACTGTTTTTT	CASSVDRGNEKLFF
TRBV3-1/TRBV3-2	.	TRBJ1-3	.	TGTGCCAGCAGCCAACCCAGGGGAAACACCATATATTTT	CASSQPRGNTIYF
TRBV6-5	few	TRBJ1-5	.	TGTGCTACCCTCGGCGGGTGGAATCAGCCCCAGCATTTT	CATLGGWNQPQHF
TRBV7-2	.	TRBJ2-7	TRBD2	TGTGCCAGCGGACTAGCTTATAACTCCTACGAGCAGTACTTC	CASGLAYNSYEQYF
TRBV5-4	.	TRBJ2-1	TRBD2	TGTGCCAGCAGCTGGAAAGGGACTAGCGGGCATAATGAGCAGTTCTTC	CASSWKGTSGHNEQFF
TRBV18	.	TRBJ2-5	.	TGTGCCAGCTCACCACCGAACTCCGCCCAAGAGACCCAGTACTTC	CASSPPNSAQETQYF
TRBV2	once	TRBJ2-2	TRBD1	TGTGCCAGCCTGTACGACAGGGCCACCGGGGAGCTGTTTTTT	CASLYDRATGELFF
TRBV18	.	TRBJ1-2	TRBD1	TGTGCCAGCTCAGAGGGACAGGGACTCGCCTATGGCTACACCTTC	CASSEGQGLAYGYTF
TRBV19	.	TRBJ1-1	TRBD1	TGTGCCAGTAGGCAGAACAGGGGTGGCACTGAAGCTTTCTTT	CASRQNRGGTEAFF
TRBV15	.	TRBJ2-7	TRBD2	TGTGCCACCAGCAGAGATCCCTTTGGCGGACTAGCGGGAGAGTACGAGCAGTACTTC	CATSRDPFGGLAGEYEQYF
TRBV7-6	.	TRBJ1-4	TRBD1	TGTGCCAGCAGCACCGGACAGGATAATGAAAAACTGTTTTTT	CASSTGQDNEKLFF
TRBV28	.	TRBJ1-2	TRBD1	TGTGCCAGCAGCCTAGGACAGGGGGCGTTCTATGGCTACACCTTC	CASSLGQGAFYGYTF
TRBV3-1/TRBV3-2	.	TRBJ1-2	TRBD1	TGTGCCAGCAGCCATTTCGGGACAGGGGGGAGCGATGGCTACACCTTC	CASSHFGTGGSDGYTF
TRBV7-9	.	TRBJ2-7	.	TGTGCCAGCAGCTTATGGCAGGGGGAGCAGTACTTC	CASSLWQGEQYF
TRBV19	.	TRBJ1-5	.	TGTGCCAGTAGTATCGGGGGGGGAGGCAATCAGCCCCAGCATTTT	CASSIGGGGNQPQHF
TRBV10-3	.	TRBJ2-7	TRBD2	TGTGCGAGTTCCGGGACTAGCGACTACGAGCAGTACTTC	CASSGTSDYEQYF
TRBV6-1	.	TRBJ1-2	.	TGTGCCAGCAGTGAAGCTCCCGGAGCGTCTGGCTACACCTTC	CASSEAPGASGYTF